Listed below are T cell receptor beta chains from one sample, sequenced in a study of PD-L1 blockade in urothelial cancer. The protocol was immunoSEQ multiplex PCR, while the TCRdb copy is restricted to in-frame clones and leaves out a portion. This sample has more than 90,000 clones, with around four fifths found just once. The specimen comprised PBMCs, sampled around atezolizumab (anti-PD-L1) treatment. These receptors were taken from a man between 65 and 85 years old with urothelial cancer. Both conserved end residues are part of each CDR3. The D gene is left open where the match is weak. A row's size may be missing; if present it is once, few, many or a size class.

TRBJ2-5 | TRBD2 | once | 15 | TRBV5-4 | TGTGCCAGCAGCGGCGGGACTAGCGACGTGGAGACCCAGTACTTC | CASSGGTSDVETQYF
TRBJ1-1 | - | - | 13 | TRBV11-1 | TGTGCCAGCAGCTTAAACAGCAAGAATGAGGCTTTCTTT | CASSLNSKNEAFF
TRBJ2-7 | - | - | 14 | TRBV5-6 | TGTGCCAGCAGCTTGATAGAGACATACTACGAGCAGTACTTC | CASSLIETYYEQYF
TRBJ2-5 | TRBD1 | - | 15 | TRBV5-5 | TGTGCCAGCAGCTGGACAGGGGGTTGGCAAGAGACCCAGTACTTC | CASSWTGGWQETQYF
TRBJ2-2 | TRBD1 | - | 13 | TRBV2 | TGTGCCAGCCGGGACAGGGAACTGAGGGAGCTGTTTTTT | CASRDRELRELFF
TRBJ2-7 | - | - | 14 | TRBV6-1 | TGTGCCAGCCTCGAGCCCGGGTCTACTAACGAGCAGTACTTC | CASLEPGSTNEQYF
TRBJ2-1 | TRBD1 | - | 13 | TRBV7-9 | TGTGCCAGCAGCCGCGACAGGGTGGGCGAGCAGTTCTTC | CASSRDRVGEQFF
TRBJ2-3 | TRBD2 | - | 16 | TRBV4-2 | TGTGCCAGCAGCTGGACTAGCGGGAGTAGCACAGATACGCAGTATTTT | CASSWTSGSSTDTQYF
TRBJ2-5 | - | - | 14 | TRBV5-6 | TGTGCCAGCAGCCACGAGGACAGCCAAGAGACCCAGTACTTC | CASSHEDSQETQYF
TRBJ2-3 | - | few | 11 | TRBV10-3 | TGTGCCATCAGCCGGAGGGATACGCAGTATTTT | CAISRRDTQYF
TRBJ2-6 | TRBD1 | - | 17 | TRBV11-2 | TGTGCCAGCAGCCCCCCGTCAGGGGGCGCTGGGGCCAACGTCCTGACTTTC | CASSPPSGGAGANVLTF
TRBJ2-1 | TRBD2 | - | 17 | TRBV7-2 | TGTGCCAGCAGCTTAGAGGGAGCGGGGGTCTCCTACAATGAGCAGTTCTTC | CASSLEGAGVSYNEQFF
TRBJ2-7 | TRBD2 | - | 19 | TRBV27 | TGTGCCAGCAGCCCAAAAAGGGGACTAGCGGGAATACGGCACCACGAGCAGTACTTC | CASSPKRGLAGIRHHEQYF
TRBJ1-2 | - | - | 15 | TRBV6-6 | TGTGCCAGCAGTTACGAGACCGGGACAAATTATGGCTACACCTTC | CASSYETGTNYGYTF
TRBJ2-7 | - | - | 14 | TRBV7-2 | TGTGCCAGCAGCTTATTCCAGGGATCCTACGAGCAGTACTTC | CASSLFQGSYEQYF
TRBJ1-4 | - | - | 15 | TRBV2 | TGTGCCAGCAGCGAAAGGACAACAACTAATGAAAAACTGTTTTTT | CASSERTTTNEKLFF
TRBJ1-1 | TRBD1 | once | 15 | TRBV5-4 | TGTGCCAGCAGCCCCCGGGACAGATTGAACACTAAAGCTTTCTTT | CASSPRDRLNTKAFF
TRBJ2-7 | TRBD2 | - | 15 | TRBV19 | TGTGCCAGTAGTATAGACACTAGCGGGAGCTACGAGCAGTACTTC | CASSIDTSGSYEQYF
TRBJ2-4 | - | - | 11 | TRBV25-1 | TGTGCCAGCAGTGTAGGGGACATTCAGTACTTC | CASSVGDIQYF
TRBJ2-1 | - | - | 17 | TRBV18 | TGTGCCAGCTCACAAACGGGACACAGTAGGTCTATCATTGAGCAGTTCTTC | CASSQTGHSRSIIEQFF
TRBJ1-1 | TRBD1 | once | 16 | TRBV19 | TGTGCCAGTAGGAAAGGACAGGGCATTATGAACACTGAAGCTTTCTTT | CASRKGQGIMNTEAFF
TRBJ2-1 | TRBD1 | - | 14 | TRBV5-6 | TGTGCCAGCAGCGTTCGGGGACAGTACCTAGGGCAGTTCTTC | CASSVRGQYLGQFF
TRBJ1-1 | - | - | 14 | TRBV2 | TGTGCCAGCAGTGGACAGGTCAGGAACACTGAAGCTTTCTTT | CASSGQVRNTEAFF
TRBJ2-2 | - | - | 13 | TRBV13 | TGTGCCAGCAGGCTCGCGGGCACCGGGGAGCTGTTTTTT | CASRLAGTGELFF
TRBJ1-1 | TRBD1 | - | 15 | TRBV6-5 | TGTGCCAGCAGTTACAGCCGACAGGGGGTCCTTGAAGCTTTCTTT | CASSYSRQGVLEAFF
TRBJ2-5 | - | - | 12 | TRBV6-5 | TGTGCTAGCCGCAGGGATACAGAGACCCAGTACTTC | CASRRDTETQYF
TRBJ2-1 | TRBD2 | - | 18 | TRBV5-1 | TGCGCCAGCAGCTCGCGGGGGGCCAACCCTACACACTCTAATGAGCAGTTCTTC | CASSSRGANPTHSNEQFF
TRBJ2-4 | TRBD2 | - | 15 | TRBV5-1 | TGCGCCAGCAGCTTTCTAGCGGGAGATGGGAACATTCAGTACTTC | CASSFLAGDGNIQYF
TRBJ2-1 | - | - | 11 | TRBV2 | TGTGCCAGCAGTGAAGTAAATGAGCAGTTCTTC | CASSEVNEQFF
TRBJ2-7 | TRBD2 | - | 16 | TRBV7-6 | TGTGCCAGCAGCTTAGCCCCCGGCGCGGGAGTGAGTGAGCAGTACTTC | CASSLAPGAGVSEQYF
TRBJ2-7 | TRBD2 | - | 13 | TRBV2 | TGTGCCAGCAGAGAGGGTAGCGGGGGAAAGCAGTACTTC | CASREGSGGKQYF
TRBJ1-2 | - | - | 13 | TRBV6-5 | TGTGCCAGCCACAGGGTGCAGGGAGATGGCTACACCTTC | CASHRVQGDGYTF
TRBJ2-5 | TRBD1 | - | 14 | TRBV29-1 | TGCAGCGTTTTCGACAGGGGAAGGGAAGAGACCCAGTACTTC | CSVFDRGREETQYF
TRBJ2-3 | - | once | 13 | TRBV7-9 | TGTGCCAGCAGCTTAGGGCACACAGATACGCAGTATTTT | CASSLGHTDTQYF
TRBJ2-7 | - | few | 14 | TRBV29-1 | TGCAGCGTTGCCCAAGGGGTATCTTCCTACGAGCAGTACTTC | CSVAQGVSSYEQYF
TRBJ1-5 | - | once | 14 | TRBV7-8 | TGTGCCAGCAGCGGGAGGGTCAACTTTGAACCCCAGCATTTT | CASSGRVNFEPQHF
TRBJ2-1 | TRBD2 | - | 15 | TRBV9 | TGTGCCAGCAGCGGGACTAGCGGGACCTACAATGAGCAGTTCTTC | CASSGTSGTYNEQFF
TRBJ2-1 | TRBD2 | - | 17 | TRBV10-2 | TGCGCCAGCAGGGGACTAGCGGGAGGCCCTCTTAACAATGAGCAGTTCTTC | CASRGLAGGPLNNEQFF